The 17 T cell receptor beta chains below all came from one sample that was sequenced in a study of cytomegalovirus exposure and HLA in healthy donors. The PCR used 60 Vbeta and 13 Jbeta primers. Here immunoSEQ multiplex PCR was the method, and the copy in TCRdb shows in-frame clones only, minus some. The table records 150,000 or so clones, about 82% of them present only once. The sequenced sample consisted of PBMCs. The source is a woman aged 45-60 years in good health and CMV-seropositive.

The V call is TRBV9, the J call TRBJ1-6; perhaps TRBD1 as D (5 bases). The CDR3 runs to 17 residues. Trimming stripped 3 bases from V and 4 bases from J, with 17 bases between. Germline CDR1 reads SGDLS; CDR2 reads YYNGEE. The DNA of the CDR3 is TGTGCCAGCAGCGCTCATACAGGCGTCCCTTATAATTCACCCCTCCACTTT. Protein: CASSAHTGVPYNSPLHF.

The V and J genes are TRBV9 and TRBJ2-5, with 7 bases matching TRBD2. Germline CDR1 and CDR2: SGDLS and YYNGEE. This CDR3 contains 15 residues. The ends lost 0 bases at V and 1 base at J; junction bases unmatched: 3. CDR3 sequence (DNA): TGTGCCAGCAGCGTAGGAGCGGGGCCCCAAGAGACCCAGTACTTC. This codes for CASSVGAGPQETQYF.

In its sample, this clone was seen once. The CDR3 here is CASSQVGGAQETQYF. The CDR3, as DNA: TGTGCCAGCAGCCAAGTTGGGGGGGCCCAAGAGACCCAGTACTTC. The V call is TRBV14, the J call TRBJ2-5; TRBD2 might be the D (7 bases). The CDR3 contains 15 residues. V was trimmed by 1 base and J by 1 base, leaving 10 bases between them. From germline, CDR1 is SGHDN and CDR2 FVKESK.

The chain combines TRBV5-4 with TRBJ1-1; no reliable D call. Deletions cut 0 bases from V and 0 bases from J, with 3 bases between. Per germline, CDR1 SGHNT and CDR2 YYREEE (reference sequence). The CDR3 length is 13 residues. The DNA for the CDR3 is TGTGCCAGCAGCTTGGTCATGAACACTGAAGCTTTCTTT. Encoded protein: CASSLVMNTEAFF.

V gene TRBV18 combines with J gene TRBJ2-1, with 9 bases fitting TRBD2. The CDR3 loop spans 17 amino acids. Germline trimming cut 2 bases from V and 4 bases from J; bases unmatched to any gene: 9. The V gene's germline CDR1 is KGHSH and CDR2 LQKENI. CDR3 loop: CASSPTTRSGRYNEQFF. The CDR3 coding sequence is TGTGCCAGCTCACCAACCACCAGGAGCGGGAGGTACAATGAGCAGTTCTTC.

The chain uses TRBV12-5 and TRBJ2-5, with D perhaps TRBD2 (5 bases). Germline V lookup: CDR1 LGHNT, CDR2 FRNRAP. Between the trimmed V and J ends, which lost 8 bases and 1 base, there was a span of 23 bases. This CDR3 is 17 amino acids long. In DNA, the CDR3 is TGTGCTAGTTCTCGGAGGTTAGTCGGTGGAGGCCAAGAGACCCAGTACTTC. The encoded protein is CASSRRLVGGGQETQYF.

The chain recombines TRBV6-5 with TRBJ2-7; tentatively, D is TRBD1 (6 bases). This CDR3 has 11 amino acids. V lost 10 bases and J lost 4, with 11 bases in between. Germline V lookup: CDR1 MNHEY, CDR2 SVGAGI. The DNA of the CDR3 is TGTGCCACCAGGGGCCTTTACGAGCAGTACTTC. Protein sequence: CATRGLYEQYF.

This sequence joins TRBV9 and TRBJ1-1; 11 bases align to TRBD1. This CDR3 region has 15 residues. With 3 bases clipped from V and 5 bases from J, the junction kept 6 bases outside the gene matches. Germline CDR1 SGDLS, CDR2 YYNGEE. In DNA form, the CDR3 reads TGTGCCAGCAGCGACCGGGACAGGGGGAGAACTGAAGCTTTCTTT. Amino acids: CASSDRDRGRTEAFF.

V usage is TRBV6-1 and J usage is TRBJ2-1; tentative D call: TRBD2 (6 bases). The CDR3 length is 16 residues. V lost 1 base, J lost 6 bases, and 16 bases lay in between. CDR1 is MNHNS, CDR2 SASEGT, per germline. The CDR3 protein is CASSEGAGIRGNEQFF. DNA of the CDR3: TGTGCCAGCAGTGAAGGGGCGGGAATAAGAGGCAATGAGCAGTTCTTC.

The rearrangement links TRBV7-3 to TRBJ2-1; tentative D call: TRBD2 (5 bases). This CDR3 contains 14 residues. The V end was cut by 5 bases, the J end by 5 bases, with 13 bases between. Germline V gene lookup returns CDR1 SGHTA and CDR2 FQGTGA. CDR3 in amino acids: CASSLAGRNNEQFF. CDR3 sequence (DNA): TGTGCCAGCAGCCTCGCGGGTAGAAACAATGAGCAGTTCTTC.

This clone was counted a single time. The J gene is TRBJ2-2, the V gene TRBV27; the match to TRBD2 covers 10 bases. The CDR3 length is 16 residues. V lost 4 bases and J lost 5; bases outside the gene matches: 7. Germline V gene lookup returns CDR1 MNHEY and CDR2 SMNVEV (reference sequence). This CDR3 is CASSYSGRVLTGELFF. In nucleotides, the CDR3 is TGTGCCAGCAGTTACAGCGGGAGGGTTTTGACCGGGGAGCTGTTTTTT.

The chain uses TRBV7-9 and TRBJ1-4; a weak D match, TRBD1 (5 bases). The germline V and J ends were trimmed by 5 bases and 4 bases, with 11 bases remaining between them. The germline gives CDR1 SEHNR, CDR2 FQNEAQ (reference sequence). The CDR3 covers 14 residues. CDR3 sequence (DNA): TGTGCCAGCAGCCGCACAGGCAGTAATGAAAAACTGTTTTTT. It yields the protein CASSRTGSNEKLFF.

The rearrangement links TRBV28 to TRBJ2-7, with 14 bases aligning to TRBD2. There are 16 residues in the CDR3. Per germline, CDR1 MDHEN and CDR2 SYDVKM. V lost 4 bases, J lost 2 bases, and 4 bases stayed unmatched. CDR3 sequence reads: CASSSRTSGRTYEQYF. The CDR3 coding sequence is TGTGCCAGCAGTTCTCGGACTAGCGGGAGGACCTACGAGCAGTACTTC. The variable domain in full, with the rest retrieved from reference TRBV28 and TRBJ2-7, is DVKVTQSSRYLVKRTGEKVFLECVQDMDHENMFWYRQDPGLGLRLIYFSYDVKMKEKGDIPEGYSVSREKKERFSLILESASTNQTSMYLCASSSRTSGRTYEQYFGPGTRLTVT.

This clone was observed a single time. The chain recombines TRBV7-2 with TRBJ1-5; TRBD1 is a possible D gene (5 bases). The germline CDR1 and CDR2 sequences are SGHTA and FQGNSA. The V and J ends lost 5 bases and 6 bases respectively, with 14 bases between them. The CDR3 loop spans 14 amino acids. CDR3 in amino acids: CASSRGGIAQPQHF. CDR3 nucleotide sequence: TGTGCCAGCAGCCGGGGGGGAATCGCTCAGCCCCAGCATTTT.

The gene calls are TRBV4-3 and TRBJ2-2, with D hard to call. This CDR3 spans 17 amino acids. Between the trimmed V and J ends, which lost 2 bases and 0 bases, there was a span of 13 bases. Germline values: CDR1 LGHNA, CDR2 YSLEER. CDR3 region: CASSQTTFRTNTGELFF. The CDR3 nucleotides are TGCGCCAGCAGCCAAACGACATTCCGAACGAACACCGGGGAGCTGTTTTTT.

This rearrangement joins TRBV7-9 to TRBJ1-2; D may be TRBD1 (6 bases). Germline loops: CDR1 SEHNR, CDR2 FQNEAQ (reference sequence). CDR3 size: 10 residues. V was pared by 6 bases and J by 10 bases, with 9 bases between. The CDR3 protein is CASSTGNYTF. As DNA, the CDR3 is TGTGCCAGCAGTACAGGGAACTACACCTTC. The full variable domain, with the rest looked up from reference TRBV7-9 and TRBJ1-2, is DTGVSQNPRHKITKRGQNVTFRCDPISEHNRLYWYRQTLGQGPEFLTYFQNEAQLEKSRLLSDRFSAERPKGSFSTLEIQRTEQGDSAMYLCASSTGNYTFGSGTRLTVV.

This chain connects TRBV10-1 to TRBJ2-7; 7 bases align to TRBD1. The CDR3 sequence is 13 residues long. The germline CDR1 and CDR2 sequences are WNHNN and SYGVQD (reference sequence). With V trimmed by 10 bases and J by 3 bases, 9 bases remained unmatched. This CDR3 is CATCDRVHYEQYF. Here the CDR3 DNA reads TGCGCCACCTGCGACAGGGTCCACTACGAGCAGTACTTC.